This passage covers 20 T cell receptor beta chains from one sample sequenced in a study of T cell repertoires in cytomegalovirus infection. TCRdb ran MiXCR on the reads and lists one entry per CDR3 protein. The table records around 750,000 distinct CDR3 sequences, over 25% of them present only once. Their antigen targets remain unknown. The sequencing here drew on cultured CD8+ T cells from PBMCs, taken from culture after CMV antigen stimulation. The receptors come from a human donor in good health (CMV status not recorded). Some clones in this sample may be carry-over from other donors' samples.

The rearrangement links TRBV19 to TRBJ1-2; D is unresolved. Between the trimmed V and J ends, which lost 6 bases and 0 bases, there was a span of 8 bases. The length of the CDR3 is 13 residues. CDR1 is LNHDA and CDR2 is SQIVND in the germline V gene (reference sequence). The CDR3 sequence is CASRHRSNYGYTF. The CDR3 DNA sequence: TGTGCCAGTAGGCACAGATCTAACTATGGCTACACCTTC.

This clonotype was recorded many times. The gene calls are TRBV7-9 and TRBJ1-2, with 7 bases that match TRBD1. V lost 4 bases and J lost 3; bases outside the gene matches: 5. Germline values: CDR1 SEHNR, CDR2 FQNEAQ (reference sequence). This CDR3 spans 14 amino acids. In DNA form, the CDR3 reads TGTGCCAGCAGCTCGGACAGGAGCCACTATGGCTACACCTTC. It encodes CASSSDRSHYGYTF.

The V gene is TRBV6-2 or TRBV6-3, the J gene TRBJ2-1; 7 bases agree with TRBD1. V gave up 2 bases and J gave up 7 bases; unmatched junction bases: 5. This CDR3 is 14 amino acids long. Germline V CDR1 and CDR2: MNHEY, SVGEGT. CDR3: CASSYGTVINEQFF. The DNA of the CDR3 is TGTGCCAGCAGTTACGGGACAGTAATTAATGAGCAGTTCTTC.

This clonotype was counted between two and nine times. The chain carries TRBV5-5 and TRBJ2-7; TRBD2 is a possible D gene (7 bases). Between the trimmed V and J ends, which lost 6 bases and 1 base, there was a span of 14 bases. Germline V lookup: CDR1 SGHKS, CDR2 YYEKEE (reference sequence). This CDR3 has 14 amino acids. Written as DNA, the CDR3 is TGTGCCAGCACCCCTAGGGGGGGATCCTACGAGCAGTACGTC. Amino acid sequence: CASTPRGGSYEQYV.

V and J are TRBV13 and TRBJ1-2; tentative D call: TRBD1 (5 bases). This CDR3 has 14 residues. Trimming stripped 6 bases from V and 3 bases from J, with 14 bases between. Germline values: CDR1 PRHDT, CDR2 FYEKMQ (reference sequence). The CDR3 coding sequence is TGTGCCAGCAGTCCCTCGGAAGGGGACTATGGCTACACCTTC. Amino acid sequence: CASSPSEGDYGYTF.

The table lists this clonotype with a few counts. The chain has TRBV29-1 and TRBJ2-1; 9 positions match TRBD2. Germline V gene lookup returns CDR1 SQVTM and CDR2 ANQGSEA. The CDR3 is made up of 18 amino acids. Unmatched junction bases numbered 11, after V lost 0 bases and J lost 2 bases. The CDR3 region is CSVEDPTERGVPYNEQFF. The CDR3 region has the DNA TGCAGCGTTGAAGATCCTACAGAGCGGGGGGTTCCCTACAATGAGCAGTTCTTC.

This rearrangement joins TRBV4-1 to TRBJ1-2; D remains unclear. The V gene lost 1 base and the J gene lost 4 bases, with 13 bases spanning the gap. Germline V CDR1 and CDR2: MGHRA, YSYEKL. The CDR3 has 15 amino acids. The CDR3: CASSQAGSSLYGYTF. For the CDR3, the DNA is TGCGCCAGCAGCCAAGCGGGCAGTTCCCTCTATGGCTACACCTTC.

This clonotype was seen a handful of times. The rearrangement uses TRBV7-9 and TRBJ2-1; no clear D. The CDR3 totals 14 residues. Germline V gene lookup returns CDR1 SEHNR and CDR2 FQNEAQ (reference sequence). Trimming left V 5 bases short and J 9 bases short, with 17 bases between. The chain's CDR3 is CASSPLSGLGEQFF. The DNA of the CDR3 is TGTGCCAGCAGCCCGCTATCTGGCCTCGGTGAGCAGTTCTTC.

The chain couples TRBV5-4 to TRBJ2-5; the D is unclear. From germline, CDR1 is SGHNT and CDR2 YYREEE (reference sequence). This CDR3 spans 14 amino acids. Trimming stripped 0 bases from V and 1 base from J, with 7 bases between. DNA of the CDR3: TGTGCCAGCAGCTTGGAGGCGGTCCAAGAGACCCAGTACTTC. Its translation: CASSLEAVQETQYF.

The chain employs TRBV9 and TRBJ2-7, with 12 nucleotides matching TRBD2. The CDR3 length is 13 residues. J lost 7 bases, V lost 4 bases, and 3 bases had no gene match. Germline lookup yields CDR1 SGDLS and CDR2 YYNGEE. The CDR3 loop reads CASSTGTSGEQYV. The DNA of the CDR3 is TGTGCCAGCAGCACTGGGACTAGCGGGGAGCAGTACGTC.

This chain joins TRBV12-3 or TRBV12-4 and TRBJ2-1; 11 bases agree with TRBD2. V dropped 0 bases and J dropped 4; count of bases not matched to a gene: 8. The CDR3 length is 18 residues. CDR3 loop: CASSLAPLAGGGYNEQFF. In nucleotides, the CDR3 is TGTGCCAGCAGTTTAGCCCCGCTAGCGGGGGGCGGTTACAATGAGCAGTTCTTC.

This clonotype has only a few counts. This rearrangement joins TRBV19 to TRBJ1-2; D is uncertain. The germline CDR1 and CDR2 sequences are LNHDA and SQIVND (reference sequence). V was trimmed by 3 bases and J by 0 bases, leaving 11 bases between them. CDR3 length: 15 residues. In DNA form, the CDR3 reads TGTGCCAGTAGTATTGGGCAAACAACTAACTATGGCTACACCTTC. Encoded protein: CASSIGQTTNYGYTF.

J is TRBJ1-1 and V is TRBV5-1; TRBD1 aligns across 10 bases. Germline loops: CDR1 SGHRS, CDR2 YFSETQ. This CDR3 is 16 amino acids long. V dropped 4 bases and J dropped 4; count of bases not matched to a gene: 10. The CDR3 DNA reads TGCGCCAGCAGCACCTCCCGGGACAGGGGTTTCACTGAAGCTTTCTTT. Translating gives CASSTSRDRGFTEAFF.

The V call is TRBV11-1, the J call TRBJ2-7; 10 bases match TRBD1. The CDR3 is 15 residues long. V gave up 3 bases and J gave up 3 bases; unmatched junction bases: 5. In germline, CDR1 is SGHAT, CDR2 FQDESV (reference sequence). CDR3 region: CASSLGQGSIYEQYF. The CDR3 nucleotides are TGTGCCAGCAGCTTGGGACAGGGGTCCATCTACGAGCAGTACTTC.

The chain employs TRBV5-4 and TRBJ1-1; perhaps TRBD1 as D (5 bases). Trimming left V 4 bases short and J 10 bases short, with 14 bases between. The CDR3 has 12 amino acids. CDR1 SGHNT and CDR2 YYREEE come from the germline V gene (reference sequence). The CDR3 reads CASSEAGRAAFF. The CDR3 DNA sequence: TGTGCCAGCAGCGAGGCAGGGAGGGCAGCTTTCTTT.

This chain joins TRBV18 and TRBJ2-7; D remains unclear. Trimming removed 3 bases from V and 7 bases from J, with 16 bases in between. CDR3 length: 14 residues. Per the germline V gene, CDR1 is KGHSH and CDR2 is LQKENI. The CDR3 sequence is CASSPTRTSSEQYV. The DNA for the CDR3 is TGTGCCAGCTCACCGACCCGGACGAGTAGTGAGCAGTACGTC.

The J gene is TRBJ2-1, the V gene TRBV7-6; D unclear. CDR1 and CDR2 (germline): SGHVS, FNYEAQ. The CDR3 has 12 residues. The V gene lost 4 bases and the J gene lost 8 bases, with 9 bases spanning the gap. CDR3 amino acids: CASSWAWDEQFF. The CDR3 DNA sequence: TGTGCCAGCAGCTGGGCGTGGGATGAGCAGTTCTTC.

V usage is TRBV20-1 and J usage is TRBJ2-2; no clear D. This CDR3 contains 13 residues. The V gene lost 4 bases and the J gene lost 4 bases, with 10 bases spanning the gap. CDR1 and CDR2 (germline): DFQATT, SNEGSKA (reference sequence). CDR3 sequence reads: CSAIGRITGELFF. The CDR3 nucleotides are TGCAGTGCTATCGGACGAATCACCGGGGAGCTGTTTTTT.

The sample holds many counts of this clonotype. The chain joins TRBV12-3 or TRBV12-4 to TRBJ2-5; either TRBD1 or TRBD2 may supply D (6 bases each). Trimming left V 7 bases short and J 1 base short, with 16 bases between. This CDR3 has 15 amino acids. DNA for the CDR3: TGTGCCAGCACCGAATCCGGGGGCCGCCAAGAGACCCAGTACTTC. It codes for CASTESGGRQETQYF.

This clonotype was recorded many times. This chain joins TRBV7-8 and TRBJ1-1; D is unclear. The CDR3 length is 15 residues. Germline CDR1 and CDR2: SGHVS and FQNEAQ. V was shortened by 3 bases and J by 6 bases, with 17 bases between the two germline ends. CDR3 in amino acids: CASSFLADAPPEAFF. CDR3 bases: TGTGCCAGCAGCTTCCTGGCAGATGCTCCCCCTGAAGCTTTCTTT.